This T cell receptor beta chain was retrieved from a study of cytomegalovirus exposure and HLA in healthy donors. The CDR3 contains 17 residues. Germline V gene data show CDR1 as SGHTA and CDR2 as FQGNSA. Unmatched junction bases numbered 14, after V lost 4 bases and J lost 6 bases. The PCR contained 60 Vbeta and 13 Jbeta primers. Only in-frame clones appear in the TCRdb table, and some are missing; sequencing was by immunoSEQ multiplex PCR. The sample has tens of thousands of clones, 70% to 80% seen once. The receptor comes from a man aged 50-59 years in good health and CMV-seropositive. J is TRBJ2-1 and V is TRBV7-2; the match to TRBD2 covers 8 bases. The source material was PBMCs. The DNA of the CDR3 is TGTGCCAGCAGCTACCGACTAGCGCCAGTCGTCGGCAATGAGCAGTTCTTC. It specifies CASSYRLAPVVGNEQFF. Full variable domain (missing parts from reference TRBV7-2 and TRBJ2-1): GAGVSQSPSNKVTEKGKDVELRCDPISGHTALYWYRQSLGQGLEFLIYFQGNSAPDKSGLPSDRFSAERTGGSVSTLTIQRTQQEDSAVYLCASSYRLAPVVGNEQFFGPGTRLTVL.